This T cell receptor (beta chain) was identified in a study of PD-L1 blockade in urothelial cancer. Study background: Each blood sample yielded a median of around 130,000 T cells.

The method was immunoSEQ multiplex PCR; TCRdb's version includes in-frame clones alone and lacks a portion of them. The repertoire includes approximately 38,000 clones, approximately 82% of them detected once, and approximately 15% sits in the top ten. The CDR3 runs to 13 residues. V dropped 2 bases and J dropped 2 bases, with 6 bases sitting between them. The V gene's germline CDR1 is MDHEN and CDR2 SYDVKM. The sample here was PBMCs, taken around atezolizumab (anti-PD-L1) treatment. The chain carries TRBV28 and TRBJ1-2; D remains unclear. This TCR was sampled from a man in his sixties with urothelial cancer. The CDR3 reads CASSLRGNYGYTF. The CDR3 region has the DNA TGTGCCAGCAGTTTAAGAGGGAACTATGGCTACACCTTC.